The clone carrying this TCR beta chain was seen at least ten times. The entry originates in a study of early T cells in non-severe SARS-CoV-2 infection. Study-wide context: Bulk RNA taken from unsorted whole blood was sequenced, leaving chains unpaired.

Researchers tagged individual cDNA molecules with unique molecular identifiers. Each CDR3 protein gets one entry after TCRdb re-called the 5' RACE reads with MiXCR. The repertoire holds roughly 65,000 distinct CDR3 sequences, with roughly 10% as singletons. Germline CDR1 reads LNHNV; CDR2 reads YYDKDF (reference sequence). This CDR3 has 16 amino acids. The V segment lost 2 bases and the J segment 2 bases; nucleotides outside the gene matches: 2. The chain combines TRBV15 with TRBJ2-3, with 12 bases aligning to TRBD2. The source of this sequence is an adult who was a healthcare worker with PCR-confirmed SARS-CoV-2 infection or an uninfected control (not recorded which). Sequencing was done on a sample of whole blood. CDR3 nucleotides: TGTGCCACCAGCAGAACTAGCGGGAGGAACACAGATACGCAGTATTTT. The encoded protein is CATSRTSGRNTDTQYF. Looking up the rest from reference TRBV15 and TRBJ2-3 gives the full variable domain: DAMVIQNPRYQVTQFGKPVTLSCSQTLNHNVMYWYQQKSSQAPKLLFHYYDKDFNNEADTPDNFQSRRPNTSFCFLDIRSPGLGDTAMYLCATSRTSGRNTDTQYFGPGTRLTVL.